The source of this TCR beta chain is a study of T-cell reconstitution after alpha-beta-depleted transplantation in children. This CDR3 is 15 amino acids long. Germline CDR1 MDHEN, CDR2 SYDVKM. V lost 3 bases and J lost 9; bases outside the gene matches: 7. Regarding the study as a whole: Several hundred rapidly expanded clones from non-depleted graft cells reportedly supplied alpha-beta T cells about two months post-transplant. At the one-year point after transplant, T-cell counts and TCRbeta diversity were found to come mostly from T cells that had been newly produced.

Researchers prepared the TCRbeta library using unique molecular identifiers, the study reports. TCRdb re-called the PCR reads with MiXCR, one entry per CDR3 protein. Among a few hundred thousand distinct CDR3 sequences listed, 20% to 30% were seen once. This clonotype was detected a few times. Its antigen is undetermined. This specimen was PBMCs, taken before TCRalphabeta/CD19-depleted stem cell transplant. The sequence was obtained from a boy under two years old with Wiskott-Aldrich syndrome, due to receive a stem cell transplant. This sequence joins TRBV28 and TRBJ2-1; 11 bases align to TRBD2. The CDR3 region is CASSFALAGAGEQFF. In nucleotides, the CDR3 is TGTGCCAGCAGTTTTGCACTAGCGGGAGCGGGTGAGCAGTTCTTC.